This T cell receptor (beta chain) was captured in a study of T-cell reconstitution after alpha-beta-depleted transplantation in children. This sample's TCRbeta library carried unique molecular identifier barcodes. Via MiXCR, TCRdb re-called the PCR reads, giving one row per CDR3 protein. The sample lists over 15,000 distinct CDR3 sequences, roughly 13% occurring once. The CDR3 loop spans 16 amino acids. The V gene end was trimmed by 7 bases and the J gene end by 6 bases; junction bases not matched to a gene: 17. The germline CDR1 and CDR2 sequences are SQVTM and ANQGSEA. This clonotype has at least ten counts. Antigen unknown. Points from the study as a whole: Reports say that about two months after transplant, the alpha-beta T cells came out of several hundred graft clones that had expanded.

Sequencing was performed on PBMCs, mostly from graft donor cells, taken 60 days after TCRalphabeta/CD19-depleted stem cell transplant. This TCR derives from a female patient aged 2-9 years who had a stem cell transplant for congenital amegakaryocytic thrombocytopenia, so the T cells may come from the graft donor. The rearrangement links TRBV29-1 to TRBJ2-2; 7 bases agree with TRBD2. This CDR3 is CSASKASGGTPGELFF. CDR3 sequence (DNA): TGCAGCGCCTCAAAAGCTAGCGGAGGAACGCCCGGGGAGCTGTTTTTT.